The clone carrying this T cell receptor (beta chain) came up many times. Its antigen remains unidentified. Profiling relied on immunoSEQ multiplex PCR, and the TCRdb table lists in-frame clones only, not all of them. The sample consists of around 100,000 clones, nearly 90% of them appearing once. Germline V gives CDR1 LNHDA, CDR2 SQIVND (reference sequence). Trimming left V 8 bases short and J 3 bases short, with 10 bases between. This CDR3 has 12 amino acids. This record belongs to a study of T cell responses to AZD1222 COVID-19 vaccine. Whole-study context: Recipients boosted at about 4 weeks or about 12 weeks are pooled. General study results and limits: Clonal diversity was possibly underestimated; the donors were predominantly white British and more often female. It was only after the peak T cell response that any repertoires were sampled. At baseline, seropositivity was found in only a handful of AZD1222 recipients.

The chain links TRBV19 to TRBJ1-2; possible D gene TRBD1, 6 bases. The material was peripheral blood, obtained on day 0 of AZD1222 vaccination. The source is an adult in good health. DNA for the CDR3: TGTGCCAGTGGCAGGGGCGACTATGGCTACACCTTC. Its protein is CASGRGDYGYTF.